The clone carrying this T cell receptor (beta chain) was seen a few times. Antigen specificity is unknown. This entry belongs to a study of OX40 agonist ivuxolimab in advanced cancers. Study information: Aged 23 to 79 with a mean of approximately 60 years, they were under 85% male. Patients with prior anti-PD-1, anti-PD-L1 or anti-CTLA-4 therapy were eligible; about 40% had some. Overall study results and limits: More expanded clones were found, on average, in CD8+ than in CD4+ T cells. Patients who responded partially at 0.1-3.0 mg/kg showed clonal expansion ranking among the lowest.

This CDR3 comprises 13 residues. The germline V and J ends were trimmed by 1 base and 7 bases, with 10 bases remaining between them. The germline gives CDR1 SGHVS, CDR2 FNYEAQ. Data came from immunoSEQ multiplex PCR; TCRdb stores just in-frame clones and leaves some out. The sample shows about 80,000 clones, 84% of them seen only once. This sequence joins TRBV7-6 and TRBJ2-5, with D perhaps given as TRBD1 or TRBD2 (6 bases each). This sequence originates from an adult with an advanced solid tumor such as melanoma, head and neck, liver or kidney cancer. The starting material was CD4+ or CD8+ T cells sorted from blood, obtained in a trial of the OX40 agonist ivuxolimab. The CDR3 loop is CASSLGGAGTQYF. In DNA form, the CDR3 reads TGTGCCAGCAGCTTAGGGGGGGCCGGGACCCAGTACTTC.